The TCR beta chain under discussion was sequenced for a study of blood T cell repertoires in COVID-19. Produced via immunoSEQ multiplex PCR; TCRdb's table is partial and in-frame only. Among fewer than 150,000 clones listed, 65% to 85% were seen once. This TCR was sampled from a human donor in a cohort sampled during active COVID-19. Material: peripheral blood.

The CDR3 DNA follows: TGTGCCAGCAGTACCCTGGGGGCTTCACCCCTCCACTTT. Its protein is CASSTLGASPLHF. The chain joins TRBV2 to TRBJ1-6, with TRBD1 as a possible D gene (6 bases). V shed 5 bases and J shed 9 bases, with 11 bases lying between them. In germline, CDR1 is SNHLY, CDR2 FYNNEI. CDR3 length equals 13 residues.